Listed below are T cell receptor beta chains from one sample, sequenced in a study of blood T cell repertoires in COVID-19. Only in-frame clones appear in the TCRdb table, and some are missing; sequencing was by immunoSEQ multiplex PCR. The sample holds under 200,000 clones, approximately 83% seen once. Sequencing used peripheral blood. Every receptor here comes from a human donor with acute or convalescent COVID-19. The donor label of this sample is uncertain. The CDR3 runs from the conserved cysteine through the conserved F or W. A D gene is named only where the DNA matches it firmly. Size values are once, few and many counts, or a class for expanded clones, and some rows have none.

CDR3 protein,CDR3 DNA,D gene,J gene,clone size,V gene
CSARTYNNEQFF,TGCAGCGCACGGACTTATAACAATGAGCAGTTCTTC,.,TRBJ2-1,.,TRBV29-1
CASSGGSNQPQHF,TGTGCCAGCAGCGGGGGGAGCAATCAGCCTCAGCATTTT,.,TRBJ1-5,.,TRBV6-5
CASSQGGDSGGQETQYF,TGTGCCAGCAGCCAGGGGGGAGATAGCGGGGGTCAAGAGACCCAGTACTTC,TRBD2,TRBJ2-5,.,TRBV4-2
CASSPGVGRGTGELFF,TGTGCCAGCAGCCCCGGTGTAGGCAGGGGCACCGGGGAGCTGTTTTTT,.,TRBJ2-2,.,TRBV6-6
CASRRAGAGDNEQFF,TGCGCCAGCAGACGGGCGGGAGCGGGGGACAATGAGCAGTTCTTC,TRBD2,TRBJ2-1,.,TRBV5-1
CASSVLGQAEAFF,TGCGCCAGCAGCGTGTTGGGTCAGGCTGAAGCTTTCTTT,.,TRBJ1-1,.,TRBV5-1
CATSRGLQETQYF,TGTGCCACCAGCAGGGGGCTCCAAGAGACCCAGTACTTC,.,TRBJ2-5,.,TRBV15
CASSGAGQGITEAFF,TGTGCCAGCAGTGGTGCCGGACAGGGAATAACTGAAGCTTTCTTT,TRBD1,TRBJ1-1,.,TRBV6-2/TRBV6-3
CASSLAAMWETQYF,TGTGCCAGCAGTCTAGCAGCCATGTGGGAGACCCAGTACTTC,.,TRBJ2-5,.,TRBV6-6
CASSPFQGSGNTIYF,TGTGCCAGCTCACCATTCCAGGGCTCTGGAAACACCATATATTTT,.,TRBJ1-3,.,TRBV18
CASSVGQGRGGETQYF,TGTGCCAGCAGCGTAGGACAGGGACGAGGGGGGGAGACCCAGTACTTC,.,TRBJ2-5,.,TRBV9
CASIAGLAVGNEQFF,TGTGCCAGCATCGCGGGACTAGCCGTGGGGAATGAGCAGTTCTTC,TRBD2,TRBJ2-1,.,TRBV11-2
CASSQNGETQYF,TGTGCCAGCAGCCAAAACGGAGAGACCCAGTACTTC,.,TRBJ2-5,.,TRBV3-1/TRBV3-2
CASSLDSSYGYTF,TGTGCCAGCAGCCTCGACAGTTCCTATGGCTACACCTTC,.,TRBJ1-2,.,TRBV5-4
CASSLERGMREQYF,TGTGCCAGCAGCTTGGAACGGGGGATGAGGGAGCAGTACTTC,.,TRBJ2-7,.,TRBV5-4
CASEGGPDTQYF,TGTGCCAGCGAGGGTGGCCCAGATACGCAGTATTTT,.,TRBJ2-3,few,TRBV6-6
CASSIDGHWGYTF,TGTGCCAGCAGTATCGACGGACACTGGGGCTACACCTTC,.,TRBJ1-2,.,TRBV6-5
CASSFRLRGEQFF,TGCGCCAGCAGCTTCAGGTTACGGGGTGAGCAGTTCTTC,.,TRBJ2-1,.,TRBV5-1
CASSSQGGGYEQYF,TGCGCCAGCAGCTCACAGGGTGGGGGCTACGAGCAGTACTTC,.,TRBJ2-7,.,TRBV5-1
CASSPGGETQYF,TGTGCCAGCTCGCCAGGGGGGGAGACCCAGTACTTC,.,TRBJ2-5,.,TRBV18
CASSEQQAYEQYF,TGTGCCAGCAGCGAGCAACAGGCTTACGAGCAGTACTTC,.,TRBJ2-7,.,TRBV5-4
CASSLGQGRGTSANNEQFF,TGTGCCAGCAGTTTGGGACAGGGAAGGGGGACTAGCGCAAACAATGAGCAGTTCTTC,.,TRBJ2-1,.,TRBV28
CASSRSGQLSGNTIYF,TGTGCCAGCTCTCGCTCGGGACAGCTCTCTGGAAACACCATATATTTT,TRBD1,TRBJ1-3,.,TRBV18
CASIFEGDCPYEQYF,TGTGCCAGCATCTTCGAAGGGGACTGCCCCTACGAGCAGTACTTC,.,TRBJ2-7,.,TRBV28
CASSFGGLAVQETQYF,TGCGCCAGCAGCTTCGGGGGGCTAGCGGTTCAAGAGACCCAGTACTTC,.,TRBJ2-5,.,TRBV5-1
CASSSQGAETDTQYF,TGTGCCAGCAGCTCGCAGGGGGCGGAGACAGATACGCAGTATTTT,TRBD1,TRBJ2-3,.,TRBV11-3
CASTRGGREETQYF,TGTGCCAGCACCCGGGGAGGGAGGGAAGAGACCCAGTACTTC,TRBD2,TRBJ2-5,.,TRBV19
CSVDGDSLQFF,TGCAGCGTTGACGGCGACTCCTTACAGTTCTTC,.,TRBJ2-1,.,TRBV29-1